This T cell receptor (beta chain) was captured by sequencing in a study of OX40 agonist ivuxolimab in advanced cancers. Study as a whole: At approximately 80% male, the cohort had a mean age of about 60 years, ranging from roughly 23 to 80.

The study's findings and limits: The average count of expanded clones was higher among CD8+ T cells than among CD4+. At doses 0.1 to 3.0 mg/kg, CD4+ and CD8+ clones expanded.

V lost 4 bases and J lost 2, with 7 bases in between. CDR1 SEHNR and CDR2 FQNEAQ come from the germline V gene (reference sequence). The CDR3 spans 13 residues. About this clone itself: The antigen is undetermined.

The table came from immunoSEQ multiplex PCR; TCRdb's copy has only in-frame clones and leaves some out. Of around 40,000 clones listed, approximately 83% are singletons. The rearrangement joins TRBV7-9 to TRBJ2-3; D not resolved. The sample here was CD4+ or CD8+ T cells sorted from blood, taken in a trial of the OX40 agonist ivuxolimab. This receptor was taken from an adult with an advanced solid tumor such as melanoma, head and neck, liver or kidney cancer. The CDR3 here is CASSSVPTDTQYF. The CDR3 coding sequence is TGTGCCAGCAGCTCCGTCCCCACAGATACGCAGTATTTT.